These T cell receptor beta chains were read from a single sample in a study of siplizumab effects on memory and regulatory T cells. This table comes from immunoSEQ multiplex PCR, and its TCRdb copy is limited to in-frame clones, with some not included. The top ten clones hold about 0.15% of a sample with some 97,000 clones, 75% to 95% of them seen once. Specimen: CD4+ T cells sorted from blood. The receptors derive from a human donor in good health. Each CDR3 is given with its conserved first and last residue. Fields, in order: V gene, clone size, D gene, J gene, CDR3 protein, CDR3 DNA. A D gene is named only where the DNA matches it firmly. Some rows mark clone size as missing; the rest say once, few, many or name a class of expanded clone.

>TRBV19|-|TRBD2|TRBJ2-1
CATYPTSGGYNEQFF
TGTGCCACCTACCCCACTAGCGGGGGGTACAATGAGCAGTTCTTC
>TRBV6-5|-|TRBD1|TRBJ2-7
CASTGTGYYEQYF
TGTGCCAGCACTGGGACAGGGTACTACGAGCAGTACTTC
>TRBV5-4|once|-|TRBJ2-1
CASSLVTGVGNEQFF
TGTGCCAGCAGCTTGGTGACGGGGGTGGGCAATGAGCAGTTCTTC
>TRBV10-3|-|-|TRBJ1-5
CAIREGMGPQHF
TGTGCCATCAGAGAGGGAATGGGGCCCCAGCATTTT
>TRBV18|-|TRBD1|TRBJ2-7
CASSPGTGGYEQYF
TGTGCCAGCTCACCAGGGACAGGGGGCTACGAGCAGTACTTC
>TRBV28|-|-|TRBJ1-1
CASSFPSLSKEAFF
TGTGCCAGCAGTTTTCCCTCTCTCAGTAAGGAAGCTTTCTTT
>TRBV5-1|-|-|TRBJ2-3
CASNGGNTDTQYF
TGCGCCAGCAACGGGGGAAACACAGATACGCAGTATTTT
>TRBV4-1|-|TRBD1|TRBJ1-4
CASSLTGTVNEKLFF
TGCGCCAGCAGCCTAACCGGGACAGTAAATGAAAAACTGTTTTTT
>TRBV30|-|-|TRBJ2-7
CAWSVRRGQEQYF
TGTGCCTGGAGTGTACGCAGGGGCCAGGAGCAGTACTTC
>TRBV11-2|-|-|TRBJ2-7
CASSPRAGKRDEQYF
TGTGCCAGCAGCCCCCGAGCGGGTAAGAGGGACGAGCAGTACTTC
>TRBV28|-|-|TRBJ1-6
CASSFQASYNSPLHF
TGTGCCAGCAGTTTCCAAGCATCCTATAATTCACCCCTCCACTTT
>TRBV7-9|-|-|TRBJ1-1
CASSKPGPTEAFF
TGTGCCAGCAGCAAACCGGGGCCGACTGAAGCTTTCTTT
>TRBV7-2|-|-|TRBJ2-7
CASSLQGNNEQYF
TGTGCCAGCAGCTTACAGGGTAACAACGAGCAGTACTTC
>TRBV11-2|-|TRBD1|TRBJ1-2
CASSLDRDYGYTF
TGTGCCAGCAGCCTTGACAGGGACTATGGCTACACCTTC
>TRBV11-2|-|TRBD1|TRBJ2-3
CASSPRAGQGLSDTQYF
TGTGCCAGCAGCCCAAGAGCGGGACAGGGTCTGTCAGATACGCAGTATTTT
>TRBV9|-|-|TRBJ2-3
CASSVGASRTTDTQYF
TGTGCCAGCAGCGTAGGGGCTAGCCGAACCACAGATACGCAGTATTTT
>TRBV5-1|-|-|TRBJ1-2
CASSLAGAGGYTF
TGCGCCAGCAGCTTGGCGGGGGCTGGTGGCTACACCTTC
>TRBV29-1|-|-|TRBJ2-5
CSVAQETQYF
TGCAGCGTGGCTCAAGAGACCCAGTACTTC
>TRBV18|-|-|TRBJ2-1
CASSPLLVAAFDEQFF
TGTGCCAGCTCACCACTGCTGGTTGCCGCGTTCGATGAGCAGTTCTTC
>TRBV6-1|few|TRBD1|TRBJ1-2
CASRPTGYGYTF
TGTGCCAGCAGACCGACAGGGTATGGCTACACCTTC
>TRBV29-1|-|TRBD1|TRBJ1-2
CSVGDRGDYGYTF
TGCAGCGTTGGGGACAGGGGTGACTATGGCTACACCTTC
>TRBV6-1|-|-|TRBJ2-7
CASSEAGAGIAGEQYF
TGTGCCAGCAGTGAAGCCGGCGCGGGGATAGCTGGAGAGCAGTACTTC
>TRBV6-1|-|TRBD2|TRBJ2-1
CASSEMWTSGEQFF
TGTGCCAGCAGTGAAATGTGGACTAGCGGGGAGCAGTTCTTC
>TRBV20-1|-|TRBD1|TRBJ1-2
CSAQGQGSSSF
TGCAGTGCCCAGGGACAGGGGTCGAGTTCCTTC
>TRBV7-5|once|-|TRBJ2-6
CASRQSRANVLTF
TGTGCCAGTAGACAAAGTCGGGCCAACGTCCTGACTTTC
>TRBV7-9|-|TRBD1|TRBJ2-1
CASSASGTGTYNEQFF
TGTGCCAGCAGCGCGAGCGGGACAGGGACCTACAATGAGCAGTTCTTC
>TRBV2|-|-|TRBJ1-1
CASSSPTGNTEAFF
TGTGCCAGCAGTTCACCTACAGGGAACACTGAAGCTTTCTTT